This TCR beta chain emerged from a study of regulatory and conventional T cells in RAG deficiency. With respect to this clone: Its antigen is still unknown.

The germline V gene encodes CDR1 MGHDK and CDR2 SYGVNS. Unmatched junction bases numbered 5, after V lost 4 bases and J lost 1 base. This CDR3 spans 15 amino acids. Some clones are missing from TCRdb's copy, which holds only in-frame ones; the method was immunoSEQ multiplex PCR. The sample holds several thousand clones; around 94% are singletons and the top ten take more than 1.4%. Findings and limits, study-wide: Treg unique TCR beta sequences were around 100-fold fewer in Omenn syndrome and CID/AS patients than controls. Patient subsets had shorter CDR3s; Omenn Treg-Tconv overlap exceeded 85%. Shannon entropy fell and Simpson indices rose in RAG-deficient patients.

Blood CD4+ CD25-low CD127-high conventional T cells supplied the genomic DNA template. RAG-deficient patients with SCID, Omenn syndrome, or combined immunodeficiency. The receptor was isolated from a human donor with RAG deficiency presenting as severe combined immunodeficiency. The J gene is TRBJ2-5, the V gene TRBV25-1; 8 nucleotides match TRBD1. Sequences were obtained from CD4+ effector T cells sorted from blood. CDR3 nucleotide sequence: TGTGCCAGCAGTGCTCACAGGGGGTCCCAAGAGACCCAGTACTTC. It specifies CASSAHRGSQETQYF.